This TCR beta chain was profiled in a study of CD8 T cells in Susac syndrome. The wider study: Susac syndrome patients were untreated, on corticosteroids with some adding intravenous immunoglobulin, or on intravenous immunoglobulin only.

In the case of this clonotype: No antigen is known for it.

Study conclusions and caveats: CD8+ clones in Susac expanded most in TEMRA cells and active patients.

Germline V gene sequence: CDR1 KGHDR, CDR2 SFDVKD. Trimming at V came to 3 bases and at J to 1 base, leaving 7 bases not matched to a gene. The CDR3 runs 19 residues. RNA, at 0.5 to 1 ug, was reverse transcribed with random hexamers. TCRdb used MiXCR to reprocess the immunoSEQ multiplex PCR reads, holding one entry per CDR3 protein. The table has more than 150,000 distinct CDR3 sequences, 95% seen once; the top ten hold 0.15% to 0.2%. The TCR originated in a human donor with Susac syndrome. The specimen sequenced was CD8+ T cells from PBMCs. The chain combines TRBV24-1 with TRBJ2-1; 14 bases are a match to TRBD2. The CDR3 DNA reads TGTGCCACCAGTGATACCGGGACTAGCGGGAGCCTGTCCTACAATGAGCAGTTCTTC. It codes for CATSDTGTSGSLSYNEQFF.